This TCR beta chain was retrieved from a study of human T cells and chemical hapten exposure. Sample time point: patch test 3, about 24 weeks after DPC sensitization. Treatment indicated: therapeutic diphenylcyclopropenone sensitization with weekly scalp DPC. TCRdb ran MiXCR on the RACE reads and lists one entry per CDR3 protein. The sample lists 95,000 to 150,000 distinct CDR3 sequences, over 9% occurring once. This clonotype occurred many times. The CDR3 is made up of 14 amino acids. V lost 3 bases and J lost 4; bases outside the gene matches: 6. The germline V gene has CDR1 DFQATT and CDR2 SNEGSKA (reference sequence).

The source of this sequence is a woman aged 50 to 60 with alopecia areata. Some clones in this sample may be carry-over from other donors' samples. This rearrangement joins TRBV20-1 to TRBJ1-3, with 7 bases matching TRBD1. The material sequenced was whole blood, taken in connection with sensitization to the hapten diphenylcyclopropenone (DPC). CDR3 loop: CSASEGARGNTIYF. The CDR3 nucleotides are TGCAGTGCTAGCGAGGGGGCGAGGGGAAACACCATATATTTT.